This T cell receptor beta chain was recorded in a study of vaccination and CD4 T cells after COVID-19. This CDR3 comprises 15 residues. V lost 0 bases to trimming and J lost 5 bases, with 14 bases between them. Germline V CDR1 and CDR2: WSHSY, SAAADI. This clonotype was seen only once. Its matching antigen is unknown. Sequenced with the Oncomine TCR Beta short-read assay was DNA taken from cultured CD4+ T cells. TCRdb ran MiXCR on the PCR reads and lists one entry per CDR3 protein. The sample has 7,100 or so distinct CDR3 sequences; roughly two thirds are singletons. The treatment was: roughly 11-day PBMC culture with coronavirus spike peptide pools or control peptides (ViraFEST assay). Before TCRs were sequenced, ViraFEST expanded antigen-specific T cells with peptide pools.

This receptor was identified in a human donor who had recovered from COVID-19. This sequence joins TRBV10-2 and TRBJ2-7; D might be TRBD2 (5 bases). The source material was CD4+ T cells from blood, cultured in vitro. CDR3 DNA: TGCGCCAGCAGTGAGTCCCCAGGTCGAGGGCACGAGCAGTACTTC. The encoded protein is CASSESPGRGHEQYF.